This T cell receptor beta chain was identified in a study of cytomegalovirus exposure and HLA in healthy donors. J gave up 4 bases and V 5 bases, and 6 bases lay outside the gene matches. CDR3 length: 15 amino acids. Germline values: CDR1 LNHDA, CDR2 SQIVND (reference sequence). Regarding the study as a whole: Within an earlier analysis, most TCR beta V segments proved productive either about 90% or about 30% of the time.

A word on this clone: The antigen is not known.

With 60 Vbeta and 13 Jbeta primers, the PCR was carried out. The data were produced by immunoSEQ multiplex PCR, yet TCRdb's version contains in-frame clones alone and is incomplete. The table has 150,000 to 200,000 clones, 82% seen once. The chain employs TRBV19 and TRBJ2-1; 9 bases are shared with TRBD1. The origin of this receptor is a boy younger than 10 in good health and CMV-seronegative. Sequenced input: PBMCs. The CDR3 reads CASSLHRGPYNEQFF. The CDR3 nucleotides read TGTGCCAGTAGTCTCCACAGGGGGCCATACAATGAGCAGTTCTTC.